Each of the 7 T cell receptor beta chains below was sequenced from the same sample in a study of blood T cell repertoires in COVID-19 (dated by TCRdb to the early 2020s). Library generation was performed with the immunoSEQ multiplex PCR assay. TCRdb carries this immuneACCESS record with in-frame sequences only. Its versions omit some clonotypes, under half of them owing to an unresolved V gene in the studies checked, with the rest unexplained. This sample has about 140,000 clones in its table, and 80% to 90% of those were observed once. The top ten clonotypes cover approximately 1.5% of the sample. Material: peripheral blood. All receptors come from a woman aged 45-65 years with acute or convalescent COVID-19.

The CDR3 reads CASSPRRAGGSYEQYF. The CDR3 coding sequence is TGTGCCAGCAGCCCACGAAGGGCGGGAGGCTCCTACGAGCAGTACTTC. The chain combines TRBV7-9 with TRBJ2-7; 8 bases map to TRBD2. V shed 5 bases, J shed 0 bases, and the junction held 9 bases outside the gene matches. The CDR3 is made up of 16 amino acids. CDR1 SEHNR and CDR2 FQNEAQ come from the germline V gene (reference sequence).

The J gene is TRBJ1-2, the V gene TRBV28, with D unclear. Germline loops: CDR1 MDHEN, CDR2 SYDVKM. V shed 6 bases and J shed 7 bases, with 15 bases lying between them. The CDR3 is 13 residues long. The CDR3 sequence is CASSFVGEGGYTF. The CDR3, as DNA: TGTGCCAGCAGCTTCGTTGGGGAGGGTGGCTACACCTTC.

J is TRBJ1-6 and V is TRBV6-6, with 8 bases matching TRBD1. V lost 2 bases, J lost 15 bases, and 6 bases stayed unmatched. The length of the CDR3 is 13 residues. Germline CDR1 and CDR2: MNHNY and SVGAGI (reference sequence). In DNA, the CDR3 is TGTGCCAGCAGTTACGCCCCCGGGACAGGCCTCCACTTT. This encodes CASSYAPGTGLHF.

The chain carries TRBV5-8 and TRBJ1-6, with D maybe TRBD1 (5 bases). V lost 4 bases to trimming and J lost 9 bases, with 17 bases between them. The CDR3 has 15 residues. From germline, CDR1 is SGHTS and CDR2 YDEGEE. The DNA for the CDR3 is TGTGCCAGCAGCCCCTCGGAGGGAAGGGGTTCACCCCTCCACTTT. This translates into CASSPSEGRGSPLHF.

The chain carries TRBV4-2 and TRBJ1-4; 8 nucleotides match TRBD1. This CDR3 has 16 amino acids. Germline CDR1 LGHNA, CDR2 YNFKEQ. Unmatched junction bases numbered 8, after V lost 0 bases and J lost 8 bases. CDR3 sequence reads: CASSQDGSGGKEKLFF. As DNA, the CDR3 is TGTGCCAGCAGCCAAGACGGGTCAGGGGGCAAAGAAAAACTGTTTTTT.

This rearrangement joins TRBV6-5 to TRBJ1-3; 7 bases agree with TRBD1. Germline assignment: CDR1 MNHEY and CDR2 SVGAGI. This CDR3 has 15 residues. V lost 6 bases, J lost 2 bases, and 7 bases stayed unmatched. The CDR3 nucleotides are TGTGCCAGCAGACTCACAGGGGAGGCTGGAAACACCATATATTTT. Protein: CASRLTGEAGNTIYF.

This clone was detected once. This chain connects TRBV7-2 to TRBJ2-1; 10 bases agree with TRBD2. The CDR3 sequence is 16 residues long. Germline V gives CDR1 SGHTA, CDR2 FQGNSA. Losses at the gene ends were 1 base for V and 7 bases for J; bases not matched to a gene: 7. DNA of the CDR3: TGTGCCAGCAGCTTAGTAGCGGGGGGCTATTGGAATGAGCAGTTCTTC. Translated: CASSLVAGGYWNEQFF. Full variable domain (outside the CDR3, taken from reference TRBV7-2 and TRBJ2-1): GAGVSQSPSNKVTEKGKDVELRCDPISGHTALYWYRQSLGQGLEFLIYFQGNSAPDKSGLPSDRFSAERTGGSVSTLTIQRTQQEDSAVYLCASSLVAGGYWNEQFFGPGTRLTVL.